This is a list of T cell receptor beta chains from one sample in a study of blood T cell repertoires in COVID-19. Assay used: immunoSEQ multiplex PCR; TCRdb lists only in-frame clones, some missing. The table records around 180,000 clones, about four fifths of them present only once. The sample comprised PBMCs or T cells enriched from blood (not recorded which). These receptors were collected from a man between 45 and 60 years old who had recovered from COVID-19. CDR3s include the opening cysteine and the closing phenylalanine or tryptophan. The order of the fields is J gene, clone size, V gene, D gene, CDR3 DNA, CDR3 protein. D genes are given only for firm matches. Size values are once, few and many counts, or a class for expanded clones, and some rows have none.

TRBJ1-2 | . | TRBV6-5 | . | TGTGCCAGCAGTTACTCGACAGGAGGTGAAGGCTACACCTTC | CASSYSTGGEGYTF
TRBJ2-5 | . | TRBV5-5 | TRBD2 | TGTGCCAGCAGCCCTACTAGCGGGGGGGCGATTTCGACCCAGTACTTC | CASSPTSGGAISTQYF
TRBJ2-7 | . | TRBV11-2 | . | TGTGCCAGCAGCCTTTTATACGAGCAGTACTTC | CASSLLYEQYF
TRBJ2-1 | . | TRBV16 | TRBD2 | TGTGCCAGCAGCCCCGGCTCGGGGACTAGCGGGGGGTCCTACAATGAGCAGTTCTTC | CASSPGSGTSGGSYNEQFF
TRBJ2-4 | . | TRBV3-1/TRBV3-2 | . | TGTGCCAGCAGTCTTACTCAGGGCGTCAAAAACATTCAGTACTTC | CASSLTQGVKNIQYF
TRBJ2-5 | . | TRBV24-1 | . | TGTGCCACCAGTACCGGACAGCAAGAGACCCAGTACTTC | CATSTGQQETQYF
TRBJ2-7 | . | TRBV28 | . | TGTGCCAGCAGTTCAGACAGGCTGTTAGACGAGCAGTACTTC | CASSSDRLLDEQYF
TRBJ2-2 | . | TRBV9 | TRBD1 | TGTGCCAGCAGCGTAGGCGCAGGGGGTCTTAGGAACACCGGGGAGCTGTTTTTT | CASSVGAGGLRNTGELFF
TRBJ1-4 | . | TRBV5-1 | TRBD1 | TGCGCCAGCAGCCCGGGACAGGGAAGAGGTCAGGATGAAAAACTGTTTTTT | CASSPGQGRGQDEKLFF
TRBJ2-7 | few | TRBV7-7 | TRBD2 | TGTGCTAGCAGCGACACCTTAGCGGGGTCCTACGAGCAGTACTTC | CASSDTLAGSYEQYF
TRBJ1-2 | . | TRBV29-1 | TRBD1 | TGCAGCGTTACGACAGGGGGTGAGGGCTACACCTTC | CSVTTGGEGYTF
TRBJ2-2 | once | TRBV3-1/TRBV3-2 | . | TGTGCCAGCAGCCACCGGACAGACACCGGGGAGCTGTTTTTT | CASSHRTDTGELFF
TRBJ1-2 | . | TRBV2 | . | TGTGCCAGCAGCTCCACAGGGTATGGCTACACCTTC | CASSSTGYGYTF
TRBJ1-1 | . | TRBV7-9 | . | TGTGCCAGCAGCTCGCTTACAGAGAACACTGAAGCTTTCTTT | CASSSLTENTEAFF
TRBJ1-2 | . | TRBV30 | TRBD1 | TGTGCCTGGAGTTCGACAGGGATGTATGGCTACACCTTC | CAWSSTGMYGYTF
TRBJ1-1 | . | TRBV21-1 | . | TGTGCCAGTCCGAGCACTGAAGCTTTCTTT | CASPSTEAFF
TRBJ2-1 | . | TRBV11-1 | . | TGTGCCAGCAGTCATGAGATGGGACTTTCCAATGAGCAGTTCTTC | CASSHEMGLSNEQFF
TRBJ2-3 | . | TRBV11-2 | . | TGTGCCAGCAGCAACGGATGGCAGGGGCCAGATACGCAGTATTTT | CASSNGWQGPDTQYF
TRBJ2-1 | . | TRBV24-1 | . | TGTGCCACCAGTGATCGGCAACGTCCGCGGAATGAGCAGTTCTTC | CATSDRQRPRNEQFF
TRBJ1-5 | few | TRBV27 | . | TGTGCCAGCAGTCAGGGGAATCAGCCCCAGCATTTT | CASSQGNQPQHF
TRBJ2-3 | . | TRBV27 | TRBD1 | TGTGCCAGCAGTTCCCTAGACAGGGGATCAGATACGCAGTATTTT | CASSSLDRGSDTQYF
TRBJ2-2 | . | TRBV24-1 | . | TGTGCCACCAGTGACATTAGACTGACAGGGAGGCTGGGCGGGGAGCTGTTTTTT | CATSDIRLTGRLGGELFF
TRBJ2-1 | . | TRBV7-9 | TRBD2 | TGTGCCAGCAGCTCACCGGGACTAGGAAATGAGCAGTTCTTC | CASSSPGLGNEQFF
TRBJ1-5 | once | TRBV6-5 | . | TGTGCCAGCACTCTGCGGGGGCTTCAGCCCCAGCATTTT | CASTLRGLQPQHF
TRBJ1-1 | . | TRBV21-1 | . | TGTGCCAGCAGCGACCGAGGACGGAAAGGGGGCAGGGGCACTGAAGCTTTCTTT | CASSDRGRKGGRGTEAFF
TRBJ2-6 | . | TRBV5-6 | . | TGTGCCAGCAGCTTGGCAGGCACCGGGGCCAACGTCCTGACTTTC | CASSLAGTGANVLTF
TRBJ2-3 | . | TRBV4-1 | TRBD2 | TGCGCCAGCAGCCAAGATAAGCTAGCGGGGGGAGCAGATACGCAGTATTTT | CASSQDKLAGGADTQYF
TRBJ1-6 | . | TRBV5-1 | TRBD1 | TGCGCCAGCAGCGGGGGGACAGGGGTGAATTCACCCCTCCACTTT | CASSGGTGVNSPLHF
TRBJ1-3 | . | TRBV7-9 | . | TGTGCCAGCACCCTAAGCAGGGGTCTTTTCGGAAACACCATATATTTT | CASTLSRGLFGNTIYF
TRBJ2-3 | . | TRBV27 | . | TGTGCCAGCAGTTCCGCGGGCACAGATACGCAGTATTTT | CASSSAGTDTQYF
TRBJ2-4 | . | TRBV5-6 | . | TGTGCCAGCAGCTTGCAAGGGGAGGTGGCCAAAAACATTCAGTACTTC | CASSLQGEVAKNIQYF
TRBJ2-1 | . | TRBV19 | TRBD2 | TGTGCCAGTAGTATAGCGGGGGGACGCCCTTACAATGAGCAGTTCTTC | CASSIAGGRPYNEQFF
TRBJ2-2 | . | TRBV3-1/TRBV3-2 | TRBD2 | TGTGCCAGCAGCCAAGGCGCTAGCGGGAACACCGGGGAGCTGTTTTTT | CASSQGASGNTGELFF
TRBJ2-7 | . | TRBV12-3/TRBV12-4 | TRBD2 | TGTGCCAGCAGGTGGGGGGGAACCAACGAGCAGTACTTC | CASRWGGTNEQYF
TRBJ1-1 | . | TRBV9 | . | TGTGCCAGCAGCGCCCCAATGAACACTGAAGCTTTCTTT | CASSAPMNTEAFF
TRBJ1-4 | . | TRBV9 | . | TGTGCCAGCAGCGATAATCAAGGGTCGACAGGAGAAAAACTGTTTTTT | CASSDNQGSTGEKLFF
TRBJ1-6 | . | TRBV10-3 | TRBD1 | TGTGCCATCAGTGAGACCAGATACAGGGGGAGTAGTTCACCCCTCCACTTT | CAISETRYRGSSSPLHF
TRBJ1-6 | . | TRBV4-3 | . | TGCGCCAGCAGCCAAGAGGAAGGGGGGGTATCACCCCTCCACTTT | CASSQEEGGVSPLHF
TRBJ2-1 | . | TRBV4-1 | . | TGCGCCAGCAGCCAAGATCACGGCGGGTATTACAATGAGCAGTTCTTC | CASSQDHGGYYNEQFF
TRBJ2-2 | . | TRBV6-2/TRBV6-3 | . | TGTGCCAGCAGTTTCCAGCGCCCGGCCGGGGAGCTGTTTTTT | CASSFQRPAGELFF
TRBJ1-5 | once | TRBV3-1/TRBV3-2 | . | TGTGCCAGCAGCCCCTCGGGACTTCAGCCCCAGCATTTT | CASSPSGLQPQHF
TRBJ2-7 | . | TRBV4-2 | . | TGTGCCAGCAGCCAAGATAGGAAAGGACACCGATCCTACGAGCAGTACTTC | CASSQDRKGHRSYEQYF
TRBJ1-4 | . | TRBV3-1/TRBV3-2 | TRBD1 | TGTGCCAGCAGCCAAAGGGACAGGGGGATTGAAAAACTGTTTTTT | CASSQRDRGIEKLFF
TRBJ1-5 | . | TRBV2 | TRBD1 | TGTGCCAGCAGTCTTGGACAGGGGGCGATTCAGCCCCAGCATTTT | CASSLGQGAIQPQHF
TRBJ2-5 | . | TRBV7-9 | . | TGTGCCAGCAGGCAAGGGGTGCAGGAGACCCAGTACTTC | CASRQGVQETQYF
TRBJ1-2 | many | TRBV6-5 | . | TGTGCCAGCAGTTACTCGTCCGTTGGGCGAAACTATGGCTACACCTTC | CASSYSSVGRNYGYTF
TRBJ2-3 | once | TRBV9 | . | TGTGCCAGCAGCATCCAGGAGGTAACAGATACGCAGTATTTT | CASSIQEVTDTQYF
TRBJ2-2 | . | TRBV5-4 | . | TGTGCCAGCAGCCCGGGACTCCACACCGGGGAGCTGTTTTTT | CASSPGLHTGELFF
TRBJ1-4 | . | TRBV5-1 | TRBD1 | TGCGCCAGCAGCTCACAGGGGGTAAACGAAAAACTGTTTTTT | CASSSQGVNEKLFF
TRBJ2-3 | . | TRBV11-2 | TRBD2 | TGTGCCAGCAGCCTACTTAGCGGGGGGGCAACAGATACGCAGTATTTT | CASSLLSGGATDTQYF
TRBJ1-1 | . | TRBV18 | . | TGTGCCAGCTCACCCGACAGGAGGTCCTCTGAAGCTTTCTTT | CASSPDRRSSEAFF
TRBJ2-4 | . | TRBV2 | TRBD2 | TGTGCCAGCAGTGACCAAGCGGGGGGGTCCAAAAACATTCAGTACTTC | CASSDQAGGSKNIQYF
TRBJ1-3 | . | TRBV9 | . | TGTGCCAGCAGCCCGGGTGGCGATGGAAACACCATATATTTT | CASSPGGDGNTIYF
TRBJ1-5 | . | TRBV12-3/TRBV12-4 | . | TGTGCCAGCAGTTTACAGGGGTTTCAGCCCCAGCATTTT | CASSLQGFQPQHF
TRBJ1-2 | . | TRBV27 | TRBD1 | TGTGCCAGCAGTTTCTGGGGACAGGCTAAAGGGGGCTACACCTTC | CASSFWGQAKGGYTF